The source of this T cell receptor beta chain is a study of blood T cell repertoires in COVID-19. Study context: Researchers got acute and convalescent COVID-19 samples from the United States, Italy and Spain. T cells, B-cell-depleted T cells, or PBMCs provided the cDNA or gDNA that served as material.

This CDR3 has 16 amino acids. Trimming removed 2 bases from V and 7 bases from J; junction bases left unmatched: 9. The V gene's germline CDR1 is SGDLS and CDR2 YYNGEE. In the study's own analysis: The assay estimated nucleated cells by amplifying reference gene primers. TCRdb keeps only in-frame clones here, not all; method: immunoSEQ multiplex PCR. V and J calls and clone size follow that table, whereas D and trimming were derived from the DNA. Among about 20,000 clones listed, roughly 85% were seen once. The sequencing sample was made of peripheral blood. The receptor's source is a human donor with active COVID-19. The donor label of this sample is uncertain. This chain connects TRBV9 to TRBJ1-6, with TRBD1 matching 7 bases. CDR3 in DNA: TGTGCCAGCAGCGTTTCTTCAGGGGGGTACAATTCACCCCTCCACTTT. This encodes CASSVSSGGYNSPLHF.